These 20 T cell receptor beta chains share one sample of origin, sequenced in a study of graft-versus-host responses after intestinal transplantation. These receptors' targets are unknown. The repertoire was sequenced with immunoSEQ multiplex PCR; TCRdb's copy has only in-frame clones and lacks some. Among roughly 90,000 clones, less than 90% were seen once, and the ten largest hold about 0.27%. This sample comprised unstimulated CD4+ T cells sorted from spleen or lymph node cells, obtained before transplant. The source is a human donor who was the organ donor for an intestinal transplant.

The DNA for the CDR3 is TGTGCCAGTAGTCGCGGGACAGTCCTCTATGGCTACACCTTC. It encodes CASSRGTVLYGYTF. The rearrangement joins TRBV19 to TRBJ1-2; 7 nucleotides agree with TRBD1. CDR3 length: 14 amino acids. V trimming: 5 bases; J trimming: 4 bases; junction bases outside the gene matches: 7. The germline gives CDR1 LNHDA, CDR2 SQIVND (reference sequence). Full variable domain (remainder filled in from reference TRBV19 and TRBJ1-2): DGGITQSPKYLFRKEGQNVTLSCEQNLNHDAMYWYRQDPGQGLRLIYYSQIVNDFQKGDIAEGYSVSREKKESFPLTVTSAQKNPTAFYLCASSRGTVLYGYTFGSGTRLTVV.

J is TRBJ2-7 and V is TRBV18; TRBD2 aligns across 13 bases. This CDR3 has 15 residues. Germline assignment: CDR1 KGHSH and CDR2 LQKENI. With V trimmed by 3 bases and J by 4 bases, 3 bases remained unmatched. The CDR3 nucleotides are TGTGCCAGCTCACCCTGGACTAGCGGGAGATACGAGCAGTACTTC. Its translation: CASSPWTSGRYEQYF.

V gene TRBV18 combines with J gene TRBJ2-7; 11 bases line up with TRBD2. Germline assignment: CDR1 KGHSH and CDR2 LQKENI. Trimming at V came to 2 bases and at J to 2 bases, leaving 8 bases not matched to a gene. The CDR3 covers 17 residues. The CDR3 DNA is TGTGCCAGCTCACCAGCGGCTAGCGGGGGGACCACCTACGAGCAGTACTTC. This sequence encodes CASSPAASGGTTYEQYF. The entire variable domain, with the rest obtained from reference TRBV18 and TRBJ2-7, is as follows: NAGVMQNPRHLVRRRGQEARLRCSPMKGHSHVYWYRQLPEEGLKFMVYLQKENIIDESGMPKERFSAEFPKEGPSILRIQQVVRGDSAAYFCASSPAASGGTTYEQYFGPGTRLTVT.

The J gene is TRBJ2-1, the V gene TRBV5-1; D unclear. V was pared by 0 bases and J by 6 bases, with 7 bases between. Germline V gene lookup returns CDR1 SGHRS and CDR2 YFSETQ. The CDR3 has 13 amino acids. For the CDR3, the DNA is TGCGCCAGCAGCTTGGAAGGAGTCAATGAGCAGTTCTTC. This codes for CASSLEGVNEQFF.

The chain carries TRBV27 and TRBJ2-1; D is perhaps TRBD2 (5 bases). The CDR3 is 16 amino acids. Trimming shortened V by 5 bases and J by 2 bases, and 16 bases separated the two germline ends. The germline CDR1 and CDR2 sequences are MNHEY and SMNVEV (reference sequence). CDR3 nucleotides: TGTGCCAGCAGTCCCCCGGGTAGCGCGGCCTACAATGAGCAGTTCTTC. It translates to CASSPPGSAAYNEQFF.

The chain couples TRBV7-2 to TRBJ2-7; no reliable D call. V lost 3 bases and J 6 bases, leaving 12 bases between the germline ends. The CDR3 runs to 13 residues. Germline V gene sequence: CDR1 SGHTA, CDR2 FQGNSA. The CDR3 DNA reads TGTGCCAGCAGCTTCCGACCCGCGGCCGAGCAGTACTTC. Translation: CASSFRPAAEQYF.

The chain uses TRBV15 and TRBJ2-1; 7 nucleotides align to TRBD1. V dropped 1 base and J dropped 4; count of bases not matched to a gene: 4. The CDR3 runs to 15 residues. Germline CDR1 LNHNV, CDR2 YYDKDF (reference sequence). The CDR3 bases are TGTGCCACCAGCAGAGCCGGACAGGCATACAATGAGCAGTTCTTC. Protein sequence: CATSRAGQAYNEQFF.

This chain links TRBV7-2 with TRBJ2-5; TRBD1 agrees at 9 bases. There are 13 residues in the CDR3. Germline values: CDR1 SGHTA, CDR2 FQGNSA. V shed 5 bases, J shed 4 bases, and the junction held 2 bases outside the gene matches. In DNA form, the CDR3 reads TGTGCCAGCAGCACGGACAGGGGAGAGACCCAGTACTTC. Encoded protein: CASSTDRGETQYF.

The rearrangement joins TRBV10-3 to TRBJ2-7, with D maybe TRBD1 (6 bases). The germline CDR1 and CDR2 sequences are ENHRY and SYGVKD. The V end lost 4 bases, the J end lost 6 bases, and 13 bases lay between the germline ends. This CDR3 is built from 13 residues. This CDR3 is CAISGTVLTEQYF. The CDR3 region has the DNA TGTGCCATCAGTGGGACAGTCTTGACCGAGCAGTACTTC.

The V gene is TRBV5-1, the J gene TRBJ2-2; maybe TRBD2 (5 bases). Germline assignment: CDR1 SGHRS and CDR2 YFSETQ. The ends were cut back, 4 bases at V and 5 bases at J, with 9 bases in the middle. The CDR3 sequence is 13 residues long. CDR3 residues: CASSLTGTGELFF. Written as DNA, the CDR3 is TGCGCCAGCAGCCTGACGGGGACCGGGGAGCTGTTTTTT.

This chain links TRBV5-4 with TRBJ2-3; 8 positions match TRBD2. The length of the CDR3 is 15 residues. After removal of 4 bases from V and 1 base from J, the junction contained 5 bases not matched to a gene. Germline V CDR1 and CDR2: SGHNT, YYREEE (reference sequence). This chain's CDR3 is CASSGRLARTDTQYF. In DNA, the CDR3 is TGTGCCAGCAGCGGGAGACTAGCGCGCACAGATACGCAGTATTTT.

The chain recombines TRBV10-3 with TRBJ1-1; no definite D call. V was shortened by 5 bases and J by 7 bases, with 11 bases between the two germline ends. The CDR3 is made up of 12 amino acids. Germline loops: CDR1 ENHRY, CDR2 SYGVKD. As DNA, the CDR3 is TGTGCCATCAGTCAGACATCCAATGAAGCTTTCTTT. Protein product: CAISQTSNEAFF.

This chain links TRBV5-4 with TRBJ1-1; D is possibly TRBD1 (5 bases). The germline V gene has CDR1 SGHNT and CDR2 YYREEE (reference sequence). The V gene lost 5 bases and the J gene lost 0 bases, with 14 bases spanning the gap. The CDR3 spans 15 residues. CDR3 region: CASRTGGFMNTEAFF. Written as DNA, the CDR3 is TGTGCCAGCAGGACGGGGGGGTTCATGAACACTGAAGCTTTCTTT.

This rearrangement joins TRBV11-1 to TRBJ2-7; 10 bases are a match to TRBD2. V shed 4 bases and J 7 bases; nucleotides not matched to a gene: 13. From germline, CDR1 is SGHAT and CDR2 FQDESV (reference sequence). The CDR3 loop spans 16 amino acids. In DNA, the CDR3 is TGTGCCAGCAGCTCACCCCCAGCGGGAGGGCCTGGGGAGCAGTACTTC. It translates to CASSSPPAGGPGEQYF.

The chain joins TRBV29-1 to TRBJ2-2; 12 nucleotides match TRBD2. The CDR3 spans 15 residues. With V trimmed by 5 bases and J by 9 bases, 10 bases remained unmatched. Germline values: CDR1 SQVTM, CDR2 ANQGSEA. The CDR3 spells CSVLLTSGGERELFF. CDR3 in DNA: TGCAGCGTTCTCTTGACTAGCGGGGGAGAGCGGGAGCTGTTTTTT.

CDR3 DNA sequence: TGTGCCAGCACTCCCCCCGAAACGGCGGGAGTGGTGAATGAGCAGTTCTTC. Protein product: CASTPPETAGVVNEQFF. The rearrangement joins TRBV27 to TRBJ2-1; TRBD2 aligns across 7 bases. Germline CDR1 and CDR2: MNHEY and SMNVEV (reference sequence). J gave up 7 bases and V 7 bases, and 19 bases lay outside the gene matches. This CDR3 has 17 amino acids.

This clone was found a few times. This chain uses TRBV28 with TRBJ2-7, with D perhaps matching TRBD2 (6 bases). This CDR3 is built from 13 residues. The germline gives CDR1 MDHEN, CDR2 SYDVKM. The V end was cut by 2 bases, the J end by 6 bases, with 11 bases between. The CDR3 nucleotides are TGTGCCAGCAGTTTACAGGGAGGACGCGAGCAGTACTTC. Amino acid sequence: CASSLQGGREQYF.

DNA for the CDR3: TGTGCTAGTGGTTTGGTACAGGGCTATGGCTACACCTTC. Amino acid sequence: CASGLVQGYGYTF. V gene TRBV12-5 combines with J gene TRBJ1-2; D possibly corresponds to TRBD1 (6 bases). The CDR3 has 13 residues. V dropped 0 bases and J dropped 4 bases, with 6 bases sitting between them. From germline, CDR1 is LGHNT and CDR2 FRNRAP.

The V call is TRBV9, the J call TRBJ1-1; 11 bases align to TRBD1. CDR3 length: 15 residues. In germline, CDR1 is SGDLS, CDR2 YYNGEE. The ends lost 4 bases at V and 2 bases at J; junction bases unmatched: 4. The DNA for the CDR3 is TGTGCCAGCAGCCCGGACAGGGGGCACAACACTGAAGCTTTCTTT. Its protein product is CASSPDRGHNTEAFF.

The rearrangement links TRBV21-1 to TRBJ2-6; the table's D call, TRBD1, has no DNA check behind it. TRBV21-1 is shown as a pseudogene. CDR3 size: 19 residues. The CDR3 DNA sequence: TGTGCCAGCAGCTGGGATTGGACAGGGGGCAGGGCTGGGGCCAACGTCCTGACTTTC. Protein: CASSWDWTGGRAGANVLTF.